The 11 T cell receptor beta chains reported below all come from one sample, sequenced in a study of blood T cell repertoires in COVID-19. TCRdb's table, derived via immunoSEQ multiplex PCR, lists solely in-frame clones and lacks some. The sample contains some 190,000 clones, approximately 80% of which appear only once. The sample consisted of PBMCs or T cells enriched from blood (not recorded which). These receptors were collected from a man younger than 45 with acute COVID-19.

This chain uses TRBV19 with TRBJ1-5; possibly TRBD1 for D (5 bases). Germline V gives CDR1 LNHDA, CDR2 SQIVND (reference sequence). CDR3 length: 13 residues. Trimming stripped 4 bases from V and 6 bases from J, with 10 bases between. The chain's CDR3 is CASSTGKTQPQHF. The CDR3 DNA reads TGTGCCAGTAGTACAGGGAAAACTCAGCCCCAGCATTTT.

This clone was recorded only once. The chain employs TRBV5-1 and TRBJ2-3; 8 bases line up with TRBD2. Trimming at V came to 0 bases and at J to 1 base, leaving 4 bases not matched to a gene. The CDR3 runs 16 residues. Germline V gene lookup returns CDR1 SGHRS and CDR2 YFSETQ. The CDR3 loop reads CASSLAPGLGTDTQYF. The CDR3 DNA sequence: TGCGCCAGCAGCTTGGCACCGGGACTAGGCACAGATACGCAGTATTTT. Drawing the rest from reference TRBV5-1 and TRBJ2-3, the complete variable domain is KAGVTQTPRYLIKTRGQQVTLSCSPISGHRSVSWYQQTPGQGLQFLFEYFSETQRNKGNFPGRFSGRQFSNSRSEMNVSTLELGDSALYLCASSLAPGLGTDTQYFGPGTRLTVL.

The rearrangement joins TRBV7-2 to TRBJ1-2; D is uncertain. The CDR3 is 15 residues long. Trimming took 5 bases from V and 1 from J, leaving 14 bases between them. Germline V gene data show CDR1 as SGHTA and CDR2 as FQGNSA. CDR3 amino acids: CASSPVGGDNYGYTF. CDR3 sequence (DNA): TGTGCCAGCAGCCCCGTGGGAGGTGATAACTATGGCTACACCTTC.

The chain uses TRBV7-3 and TRBJ1-1; no reliable D call. V shed 4 bases and J shed 7 bases, with 13 bases lying between them. Germline CDR1 SGHTA, CDR2 FQGTGA. CDR3 length equals 13 residues. CDR3 sequence: CASSSPLSSEAFF. Here the CDR3 DNA reads TGTGCCAGCAGCTCCCCACTTAGCAGTGAAGCTTTCTTT.

The V gene is TRBV29-1, the J gene TRBJ2-1, with 10 positions matching TRBD2. Germline-derived CDR1 and CDR2 are SQVTM and ANQGSEA. The V gene end was trimmed by 5 bases and the J gene end by 9 bases; junction bases not matched to a gene: 13. CDR3 length: 15 residues. The CDR3 bases are TGCAGCGTTTCCGGAAGCGGGGGGGTTTCGGGTGAGCAGTTCTTC. Translation gives CSVSGSGGVSGEQFF.

This clone is a singleton in its sample. The chain employs TRBV19 and TRBJ2-7; D perhaps matches TRBD1 (6 bases). Germline V gene data show CDR1 as LNHDA and CDR2 as SQIVND (reference sequence). The CDR3 loop spans 15 amino acids. Trimming left V 9 bases short and J 3 bases short, with 21 bases between. CDR3 sequence reads: CASKTQVSGDYEQYF. The CDR3 DNA reads as TGTGCCAGCAAGACACAGGTCTCAGGGGACTACGAGCAGTACTTC.

V is TRBV29-1 and J is TRBJ1-2; weak D call: TRBD1 (6 bases). This CDR3 is built from 13 residues. Trimming removed 4 bases at V and 6 bases at J, with 15 bases between. Per the germline V gene, CDR1 is SQVTM and CDR2 is ANQGSEA. The DNA for the CDR3 is TGCAGCGTTGGTACAGGGCGCCTTGATGGCTACACCTTC. This encodes CSVGTGRLDGYTF.

The chain carries TRBV19 and TRBJ2-3, with 7 bases that match TRBD2. The CDR3 has 15 amino acids. Germline-derived CDR1 and CDR2 are LNHDA and SQIVND (reference sequence). Trimming removed 4 bases from V and 6 bases from J; junction bases left unmatched: 10. The DNA of the CDR3 is TGTGCCAGTAGTAGGGGAGGGACGATGCCCGATACGCAGTATTTT. Encoded protein: CASSRGGTMPDTQYF. The full variable domain, with the rest looked up from reference TRBV19 and TRBJ2-3, is DGGITQSPKYLFRKEGQNVTLSCEQNLNHDAMYWYRQDPGQGLRLIYYSQIVNDFQKGDIAEGYSVSREKKESFPLTVTSAQKNPTAFYLCASSRGGTMPDTQYFGPGTRLTVL.

This clone has only one observation. At one end, the junction sequence differs from germline, possibly due to a read error. The chain combines TRBV5-1 with TRBJ2-2; D possibly corresponds to TRBD2 (5 bases). The CDR3 runs 15 residues. The V gene's germline CDR1 is SGHRS and CDR2 YFSETQ. The CDR3 coding sequence is TGCGCCAGCAGCTTGTGGGGAGCGAACGCCGGGGAGCTGTTTTTT. This sequence encodes CASSLWGANAGELFF.

The chain links TRBV7-9 to TRBJ2-7, with 7 bases fitting TRBD2. The V and J ends lost 5 bases and 1 base, in that order; junction bases with no gene match: 5. Germline V gene data show CDR1 as SEHNR and CDR2 as FQNEAQ (reference sequence). The CDR3 consists of 14 residues. CDR3 DNA sequence: TGTGCCAGCAGCCCGAGCGGGGTTTCCTACGAGCAGTACTTC. Amino acid sequence: CASSPSGVSYEQYF.

The chain carries TRBV11-2 and TRBJ1-1; 7 bases align to TRBD1. The CDR3 has 16 residues. Trimming cost V 0 bases and J 0 bases; bases outside gene matches: 4. CDR1 is SGHAT and CDR2 is FQNNGV in the germline V gene. For the CDR3, the DNA is TGTGCCAGCAGCTTAGAGTCGGGACAGTTGAACACTGAAGCTTTCTTT. Encoded protein: CASSLESGQLNTEAFF. The full variable domain, with the rest looked up from reference TRBV11-2 and TRBJ1-1, is EAGVAQSPRYKIIEKRQSVAFWCNPISGHATLYWYQQILGQGPKLLIQFQNNGVVDDSQLPKDRFSAERLKGVDSTLKIQPAKLEDSAVYLCASSLESGQLNTEAFFGQGTRLTVV.